A selection of T cell receptor beta chains follows, all from one sample in a study of T cells after yellow fever vaccination. TCRdb re-analysed the 5' RACE reads in MiXCR, keeping a single row per CDR3 protein. The sample has about 85,000 distinct CDR3 sequences, about 14% seen once; the top ten hold around 25%. Sample: CD8+ T cells not binding an NS4B(214-222) dextramer, sorted from PBMCs, taken 21 days after the first yellow fever vaccination. Source of these receptors: a man younger than 30 who received the YFV17D yellow fever vaccine. Both conserved end residues are part of each CDR3. A D gene is named only where the DNA matches it firmly. Expanded clones get a size class; other rows say once, few or many, or leave the size out.

TRBJ1-6	.	.	TRBV6-5	CASSPWMAPSPLHF	TGTGCCAGCAGTCCGTGGATGGCCCCCTCACCCCTCCACTTT
TRBJ2-5	.	TRBD2	TRBV7-8	CASTGGFETQYF	TGTGCCAGCACCGGGGGGTTCGAGACCCAGTACTTC
TRBJ1-1	.	.	TRBV29-1	CSVGLGTEAFF	TGCAGCGTTGGTCTTGGAACTGAAGCTTTCTTT
TRBJ2-1	many	TRBD2	TRBV7-9	CATREGEQFF	TGTGCCACCCGGGAGGGTGAGCAGTTCTTC
TRBJ1-3	few	TRBD1	TRBV9	CASSEGQATGNTIYF	TGTGCCAGCAGCGAGGGACAGGCAACTGGAAACACCATATATTTT
TRBJ2-5	few	TRBD2	TRBV6-5	CASSYSPGLAGAVQETQYF	TGTGCCAGCAGTTACTCCCCGGGACTAGCGGGGGCGGTACAAGAGACCCAGTACTTC
TRBJ2-1	.	.	TRBV2	CASRGDRLSSNEQFF	TGTGCCAGCAGAGGAGACAGACTATCGTCTAATGAGCAGTTCTTC
TRBJ1-2	few	.	TRBV6-5	CASSYPGDKPDGYTF	TGTGCCAGCAGTTACCCCGGGGACAAGCCGGATGGCTACACCTTC
TRBJ2-3	few	TRBD2	TRBV27	CASSPLAGAEDTQYF	TGTGCCAGCAGTCCACTAGCGGGGGCGGAAGATACGCAGTATTTT
TRBJ1-6	.	TRBD1	TRBV5-5	CASRTRQGANSPLHF	TGTGCCAGCAGAACCCGACAGGGGGCCAATTCACCCCTCCACTTT
TRBJ2-7	few	TRBD2	TRBV14	CASSQVLAGAYEQYF	TGTGCCAGCAGCCAAGTGTTAGCGGGCGCCTACGAGCAGTACTTC
TRBJ1-5	.	.	TRBV15	CATSRVVRSQPQHF	TGTGCCACCAGCAGAGTAGTACGAAGCCAGCCCCAGCATTTT
TRBJ2-5	.	.	TRBV21-1	CASSPPGRGGRRETQYF	TGTGCCAGCAGCCCCCCCGGGCGGGGGGGCCGGAGGGAGACCCAGTACTTC
TRBJ2-1	.	TRBD2	TRBV14	CASSSGLAVWDEQFF	TGTGCCAGCAGCTCGGGACTAGCGGTCTGGGATGAGCAGTTCTTC
TRBJ2-3	few	.	TRBV6-5	CASSYLDRRTDTQYF	TGTGCCAGCAGTTACCTTGACAGACGCACAGATACGCAGTATTTT
TRBJ2-1	.	TRBD2	TRBV9	CASSRGTSGGNEQFF	TGTGCCAGCAGCCGGGGGACTAGCGGGGGCAATGAGCAGTTCTTC
TRBJ1-4	few	.	TRBV7-9	CASSLSATNEKLFF	TGTGCCAGCAGCTTATCTGCAACTAATGAAAAACTGTTTTTT
TRBJ2-5	.	TRBD2	TRBV7-9	CASSPGTSGGLETQYF	TGTGCCAGCAGCCCGGGGACTAGCGGGGGCTTGGAGACCCAGTACTTC
TRBJ2-5	few	TRBD2	TRBV5-1	CASSLELALGRETQYF	TGCGCCAGCAGCTTGGAACTAGCGTTAGGCCGAGAGACCCAGTACTTC
TRBJ2-7	.	.	TRBV5-5	CASSQGISYEQYF	TGTGCCAGCAGCCAGGGCATCTCCTACGAGCAGTACTTC
TRBJ1-5	.	TRBD1	TRBV7-9	CASTQGGNQPQHF	TGTGCCAGCACTCAGGGGGGCAATCAGCCCCAGCATTTT
TRBJ2-5	many	.	TRBV27	CASSLGQSGETQYF	TGTGCCAGCAGTTTAGGGCAGTCCGGGGAGACCCAGTACTTC
TRBJ2-1	few	TRBD2	TRBV9	CASSVWVSGGNEQFF	TGTGCCAGCAGCGTATGGGTTAGCGGGGGCAATGAGCAGTTCTTC
TRBJ1-2	.	.	TRBV4-3	CASSQEGGPRKFYGYTF	TGCGCCAGCAGCCAAGAGGGGGGACCACGAAAATTCTATGGCTACACCTTC
TRBJ2-6	.	TRBD1	TRBV12-3/TRBV12-4	CAIRDRTGGDSGANVLTF	TGTGCCATCAGGGACCGGACAGGGGGGGACTCTGGGGCCAACGTCCTGACTTTC
TRBJ2-4	.	.	TRBV27	CASSFFGAGERNIQYF	TGTGCCAGCAGTTTTTTCGGGGCAGGGGAAAGGAACATTCAGTACTTC
TRBJ2-1	.	.	TRBV7-9	CASSLGDLGGTDEQFF	TGTGCCAGCAGCTTAGGGGATCTGGGGGGAACGGATGAGCAGTTCTTC
TRBJ2-5	few	TRBD2	TRBV27	CASSSGGLAAGETQYF	TGTGCCAGCAGTTCGGGGGGGCTAGCGGCGGGAGAGACCCAGTACTTC
TRBJ2-2	.	TRBD2	TRBV20-1	CSAGGLAGALSNTGELFF	TGCAGTGCTGGGGGGCTAGCGGGGGCCCTTTCGAACACCGGGGAGCTGTTTTTT
TRBJ2-3	few	.	TRBV29-1	CSAPGLSTDTQYF	TGCAGCGCCCCGGGGCTGAGCACAGATACGCAGTATTTT
TRBJ2-5	few	.	TRBV7-9	CASSLRGSIGETQYF	TGTGCCAGCAGCTTACGCGGTAGCATCGGAGAGACCCAGTACTTC
TRBJ2-1	few	.	TRBV2	CASSVRWVGSYNEQFF	TGTGCCAGCAGCGTACGATGGGTGGGCTCCTACAATGAGCAGTTCTTC
TRBJ2-2	few	TRBD1	TRBV7-6	CASGQDRGRGGELFF	TGTGCCAGCGGCCAGGACAGGGGGCGCGGCGGGGAGCTGTTTTTT
TRBJ2-1	.	TRBD2	TRBV7-2	CASSFNSGGYNEQFF	TGTGCCAGCAGCTTCAATAGCGGGGGGTACAATGAGCAGTTCTTC
TRBJ1-1	.	.	TRBV7-9	CASSLVYGDRRAFF	TGTGCCAGCAGCTTAGTATACGGCGACAGGAGGGCTTTCTTT
TRBJ2-4	many	.	TRBV15	CATSRGRDRGKNIQYF	TGTGCCACCAGCAGAGGCAGGGATCGGGGCAAAAACATTCAGTACTTC
TRBJ1-4	few	.	TRBV5-1	CASSLGGFGRGLDEKLFF	TGCGCCAGCAGCTTGGGAGGGTTCGGGCGCGGGCTCGACGAAAAACTGTTTTTT
TRBJ2-3	few	.	TRBV7-8	CASSLDVDTQYF	TGTGCCAGCAGCTTGGATGTGGATACGCAGTATTTT
TRBJ2-4	many	TRBD1	TRBV29-1	CSVFTGQKNIQYF	TGCAGCGTATTTACGGGACAGAAAAACATTCAGTACTTC
TRBJ2-1	.	.	TRBV5-5	CASSASGSSNYNEQFF	TGTGCCAGCAGCGCGTCGGGGAGTTCAAACTACAATGAGCAGTTCTTC
TRBJ2-5	few	.	TRBV20-1	CSATTGSAGPYQETQYF	TGCAGTGCCACCACGGGGTCGGCGGGACCGTACCAAGAGACCCAGTACTTC
TRBJ2-7	few	TRBD1	TRBV29-1	CSVGQGRTYEQYF	TGCAGCGTTGGACAGGGGAGAACCTACGAGCAGTACTTC
TRBJ1-1	few	.	TRBV6-5	CASSYSSGMNTEAFF	TGTGCCAGCAGTTACTCCTCAGGCATGAACACTGAAGCTTTCTTT
TRBJ1-3	.	TRBD1	TRBV7-9	CASSFSTGDSGNTIYF	TGTGCCAGCAGCTTTTCCACAGGGGACTCTGGAAACACCATATATTTT
TRBJ1-2	.	.	TRBV5-1	CASSRGQFQNGYTF	TGCGCCAGCAGCCGAGGACAGTTTCAGAATGGCTACACCTTC
TRBJ2-5	.	TRBD2	TRBV7-2	CASSLATSGGAETQYF	TGTGCCAGCAGCTTAGCGACTAGCGGGGGAGCAGAGACCCAGTACTTC
TRBJ1-1	few	.	TRBV27	CAVTTGTEAFF	TGTGCGGTCACGACGGGGACTGAAGCTTTCTTT
TRBJ1-2	few	.	TRBV18	CASSLAGEVGYTF	TGTGCCAGCTCACTGGCAGGGGAGGTTGGCTACACCTTC
TRBJ2-3	.	TRBD2	TRBV10-3	CAITPLAGGSTDTQYF	TGTGCCATCACACCGCTAGCGGGGGGTTCCACAGATACGCAGTATTTT
TRBJ2-5	.	.	TRBV5-1	CASSTAGTQQETQYF	TGCGCCAGCAGCACCGCCGGGACACAACAAGAGACCCAGTACTTC
TRBJ2-3	few	TRBD2	TRBV7-6	CASSLQAGTTDTQYF	TGTGCCAGCAGCCTCCAAGCGGGGACCACAGATACGCAGTATTTT
TRBJ2-3	.	.	TRBV9	CASSVYGVSGDTQYF	TGTGCCAGCAGCGTATATGGGGTCTCCGGAGATACGCAGTATTTT
TRBJ2-1	few	.	TRBV5-1	CASTTRGEQFF	TGCGCCAGCACGACCCGGGGGGAGCAGTTCTTC